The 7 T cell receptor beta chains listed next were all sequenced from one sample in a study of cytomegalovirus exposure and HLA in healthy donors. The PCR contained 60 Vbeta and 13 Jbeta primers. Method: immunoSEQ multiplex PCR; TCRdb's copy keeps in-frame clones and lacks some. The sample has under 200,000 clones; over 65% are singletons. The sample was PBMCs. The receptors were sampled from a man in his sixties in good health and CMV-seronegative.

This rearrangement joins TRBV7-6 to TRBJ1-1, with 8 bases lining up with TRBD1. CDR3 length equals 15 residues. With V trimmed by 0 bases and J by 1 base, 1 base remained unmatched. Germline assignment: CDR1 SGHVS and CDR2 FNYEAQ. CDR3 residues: CASSLAGTGNTEAFF. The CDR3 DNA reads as TGTGCCAGCAGCTTAGCCGGGACAGGGAACACTGAAGCTTTCTTT.

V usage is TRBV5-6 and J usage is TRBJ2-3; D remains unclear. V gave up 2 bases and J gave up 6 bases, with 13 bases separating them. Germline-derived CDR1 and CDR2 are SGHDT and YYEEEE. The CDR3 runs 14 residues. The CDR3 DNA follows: TGTGCCAGCAGCTTTTCGACTTGGAGCGATACGCAGTATTTT. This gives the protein CASSFSTWSDTQYF.

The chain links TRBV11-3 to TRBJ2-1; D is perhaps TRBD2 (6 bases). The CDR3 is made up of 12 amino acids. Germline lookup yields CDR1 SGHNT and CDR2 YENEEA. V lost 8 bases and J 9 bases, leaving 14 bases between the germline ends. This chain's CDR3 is CASSEGLAEQFF. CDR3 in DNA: TGTGCCAGCTCTGAGGGACTGGCTGAGCAGTTCTTC.

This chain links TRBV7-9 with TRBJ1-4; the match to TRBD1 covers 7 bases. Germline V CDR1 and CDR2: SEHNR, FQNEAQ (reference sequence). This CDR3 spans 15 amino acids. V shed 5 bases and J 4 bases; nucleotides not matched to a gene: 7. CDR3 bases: TGTGCCAGCAGCCCGAGGGACAGCTTTAATGAAAAACTGTTTTTT. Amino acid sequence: CASSPRDSFNEKLFF.

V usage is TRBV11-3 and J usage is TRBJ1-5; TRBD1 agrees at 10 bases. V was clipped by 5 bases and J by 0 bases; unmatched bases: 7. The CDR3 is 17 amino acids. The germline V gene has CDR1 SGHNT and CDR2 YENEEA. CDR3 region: CASSPDRGRDSNQPQHF. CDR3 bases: TGTGCCAGCAGCCCCGACAGGGGGCGCGATAGCAATCAGCCCCAGCATTTT.

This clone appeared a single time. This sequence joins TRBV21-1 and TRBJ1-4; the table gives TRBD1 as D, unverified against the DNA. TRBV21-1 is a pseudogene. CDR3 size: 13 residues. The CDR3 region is CASSVQGNEKLFF. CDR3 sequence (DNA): TGTGCCAGCAGCGTACAGGGTAATGAAAAACTGTTTTTT.

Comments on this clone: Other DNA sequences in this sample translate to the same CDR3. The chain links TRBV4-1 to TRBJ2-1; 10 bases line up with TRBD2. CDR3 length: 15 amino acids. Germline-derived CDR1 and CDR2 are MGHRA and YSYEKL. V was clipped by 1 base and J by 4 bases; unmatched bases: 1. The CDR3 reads CASSQVLAGYNEQFF. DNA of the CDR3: TGCGCCAGCAGCCAAGTACTAGCGGGGTACAATGAGCAGTTCTTC.